This T cell receptor (beta chain) stems from a study of T cells expressing NK-cell markers. TCRdb re-analyzed the 5' RACE reads; it lists each CDR3 protein once, without DNA. This repertoire includes about 460,000 distinct CDR3 sequences. The length of the CDR3 is 18 residues. Germline V gene sequence: CDR1 DFQATT, CDR2 SNEGSKA (reference sequence). The origin of this receptor is a woman aged 50 to 60 in good health. The sample taken for sequencing was blood T cells: a sorted CD56 or NKG2C T cell subset, CD4+ or CD8+ T cells, or bulk PBMC T cells (not recorded which). The chain recombines TRBV20-1 with TRBJ2-1; TCRdb proposes TRBD2, but this gene call is untestable without DNA. CDR3 region: CSASYGTSGTKVLDEQFF.